This is a list of T cell receptor beta chains from one sample in a study of CD8 T cells in Susac syndrome. One entry per CDR3 protein, called by TCRdb with MiXCR from the immunoSEQ multiplex PCR reads. Found here are 69,000 or so distinct CDR3 sequences, 85% to 95% of them singletons; the top ten hold about 0.22%. Sequences were obtained from CD8+ T cells from PBMCs. These receptors were taken from a human donor in good health. Each CDR3 is given with its conserved first and last residue. The D gene is left open where the match is weak. Expanded clones get a size class; other rows say once, few or many, or leave the size out.

TRBD2,TRBV29-1,TRBJ2-3,10,NA,CSVLGTSDYF,TGCAGCGTTTTAGGGACTAGCGATTATTTT
NA,TRBV10-3,TRBJ2-5,15,once,CATQDGQGGGETQYF,TGTGCCACCCAAGATGGTCAGGGAGGGGGAGAGACCCAGTACTTC
NA,TRBV18,TRBJ2-2,16,once,CASSPPEGVNTGELFF,TGTGCCAGCTCACCACCCGAGGGAGTGAACACCGGGGAGCTGTTTTTT
NA,TRBV6-2/TRBV6-3,TRBJ2-5,12,few,CASSYDSETQYF,TGTGCCAGCAGTTACGATTCGGAGACCCAGTACTTC
TRBD2,TRBV28,TRBJ2-1,20,NA,CASSTLGLAGGTFSYNEQFF,TGTGCCAGCAGTACCCTGGGACTAGCGGGGGGCACCTTCTCCTACAATGAGCAGTTCTTC
NA,TRBV4-1,TRBJ2-5,14,NA,CASSQDGPQETQYF,TGCGCCAGCAGCCAAGATGGCCCGCAAGAGACCCAGTACTTC
TRBD2,TRBV3-1,TRBJ2-7,15,NA,CASSPATSSTYEQYF,TGTGCCAGCAGCCCCGCGACTAGCTCCACGTACGAGCAGTACTTC
NA,TRBV12-3/TRBV12-4,TRBJ2-6,15,NA,CASSPDSSGANVLTF,TGTGCCAGCAGCCCCGACAGCTCTGGGGCCAACGTCCTGACTTTC
TRBD2,TRBV7-2,TRBJ2-3,16,NA,CASSYSSGGYTDTQYF,TGTGCCAGCAGCTATTCTAGCGGGGGGTACACAGATACGCAGTATTTT
NA,TRBV4-2,TRBJ1-1,15,NA,CASSQDYFLETEAFF,TGTGCCAGCAGCCAAGACTATTTTTTGGAGACTGAAGCTTTCTTT
TRBD1,TRBV27,TRBJ2-2,17,NA,CASSFSTGVSNTGELFF,TGTGCCAGCAGTTTCTCCACAGGGGTATCGAACACCGGGGAGCTGTTTTTT
NA,TRBV14,TRBJ2-3,14,NA,CASSPLGNRDTQYF,TGTGCCAGCAGCCCCTTGGGAAATCGGGATACGCAGTATTTT
NA,TRBV5-1,TRBJ1-1,15,once,CASRLRGARNTEAFF,TGCGCCAGCAGGTTGAGGGGGGCGCGGAACACTGAAGCTTTCTTT
TRBD2,TRBV11-2,TRBJ2-7,14,NA,CASSLTSENYEQYF,TGTGCCAGCAGCTTGACTAGCGAAAACTACGAGCAGTACTTC
NA,TRBV7-2,TRBJ2-1,15,NA,CASSQEGVVVHEQFF,TGTGCCAGCAGTCAGGAAGGGGTGGTGGTTCATGAGCAGTTCTTC
NA,TRBV29-1,TRBJ2-5,14,NA,CSVIWTGPQETQYF,TGCAGCGTTATATGGACCGGTCCCCAAGAGACCCAGTACTTC
NA,TRBV24-1,TRBJ2-3,14,NA,CATEGGFETDTQYF,TGTGCCACCGAGGGAGGTTTCGAGACAGATACGCAGTATTTT
NA,TRBV5-4,TRBJ2-7,13,NA,CASSLATNREQYF,TGTGCCAGCAGCTTGGCGACGAACAGAGAGCAGTACTTC
TRBD1,TRBV6-5,TRBJ1-2,12,NA,CAVRDRGHGYTF,TGTGCCGTCAGGGACAGGGGACATGGCTACACCTTC
TRBD1,TRBV4-3,TRBJ2-3,15,NA,CASSQETGGTDTQYF,TGCGCCAGCAGCCAAGAAACAGGGGGCACAGATACGCAGTATTTT
NA,TRBV7-9,TRBJ2-1,12,NA,CASSLGAEEQFF,TGTGCCAGCAGCTTAGGCGCAGAGGAGCAGTTCTTC
NA,TRBV29-1,TRBJ1-2,14,NA,CSVEDGGRTHGYTF,TGCAGCGTTGAAGACGGGGGCCGAACCCATGGCTACACCTTC
NA,TRBV7-2,TRBJ2-7,14,NA,CASSLAALSYEQYF,TGTGCCAGCAGCTTAGCGGCCCTATCCTACGAGCAGTACTTC